The 12 T cell receptor beta chains reported below all come from one sample, sequenced in a study of blood T cells in healthy people across ages. Combining a sample-barcoded 5' primer with a J-beta primer mix, a second PCR ran for about 7 to 12 cycles. Via MiXCR, TCRdb re-called the 5' RACE reads, giving one row per CDR3 protein. The sample includes roughly 1.9 million distinct CDR3 sequences, approximately 39% of them seen just once. The sequenced material came from blood. The receptors derive from a human donor in good health.

The gene calls are TRBV29-1 and TRBJ1-3; D unclear. The CDR3 has 13 residues. V lost 2 bases and J lost 0, with 5 bases in between. Germline loops: CDR1 SQVTM, CDR2 ANQGSEA. CDR3 in amino acids: CSVELLSGNTIYF. The CDR3 DNA reads as TGCAGCGTTGAATTGCTCTCTGGAAACACCATATATTTT.

The gene calls are TRBV12-3 or TRBV12-4 and TRBJ2-1; TRBD2 agrees at 10 bases. V was clipped by 3 bases and J by 13 bases; unmatched bases: 18. The CDR3 has 17 amino acids. As DNA, the CDR3 is TGTGCCAGCAGTTTCGGTAGCGGGGGGCTCCGCCAAGAGACCCAGTTCTTC. Translation gives CASSFGSGGLRQETQFF.

The chain's CDR3 is CASSPPDRGTTDTQYF. Here the CDR3 DNA reads TGTGCCAGCTCACCACCCGACAGGGGAACGACAGATACGCAGTATTTT. The rearrangement uses TRBV18 and TRBJ2-3; 8 nucleotides line up with TRBD1. With 0 bases clipped from V and 3 bases from J, the junction kept 5 bases outside the gene matches. There are 16 residues in the CDR3. Germline V CDR1 and CDR2: KGHSH, LQKENI.

This clonotype was counted only a few times. The chain is built from TRBV5-4 and TRBJ2-7; either TRBD1 or TRBD2 may supply D (6 bases each). The germline V and J ends were trimmed by 7 bases and 2 bases, with 16 bases remaining between them. Germline loops: CDR1 SGHNT, CDR2 YYREEE (reference sequence). CDR3 length: 14 residues. The CDR3 DNA follows: TGTGCCAGCGGGTACATGGGGGGCCCCTACGAGCAGTACTTC. Its translation is CASGYMGGPYEQYF.

Here the CDR3 reads CSVEGQLTEAFF. CDR3 DNA sequence: TGCAGCGTTGAGGGGCAACTCACTGAAGCTTTCTTT. The gene calls are TRBV29-1 and TRBJ1-1, with D maybe TRBD1 (5 bases). Germline loops: CDR1 SQVTM, CDR2 ANQGSEA. The CDR3 has 12 residues. The V and J ends lost 3 bases and 4 bases respectively, with 9 bases between them.

This clonotype was counted only a few times. This chain uses TRBV11-2 with TRBJ2-3; 9 nucleotides match TRBD2. Germline values: CDR1 SGHAT, CDR2 FQNNGV. This CDR3 is built from 14 residues. Trimming cost V 6 bases and J 4 bases; bases outside gene matches: 5. The CDR3 loop is CASRRGGAPDTQYF. In DNA, the CDR3 is TGTGCCAGCAGACGCGGGGGGGCCCCAGATACGCAGTATTTT. The variable domain in full, completed from reference TRBV11-2 and TRBJ2-3, reads EAGVAQSPRYKIIEKRQSVAFWCNPISGHATLYWYQQILGQGPKLLIQFQNNGVVDDSQLPKDRFSAERLKGVDSTLKIQPAKLEDSAVYLCASRRGGAPDTQYFGPGTRLTVL.

This clonotype was seen a handful of times. The chain carries TRBV20-1 and TRBJ2-5; no definite D call. The CDR3 sequence is 14 residues long. The germline V and J ends were trimmed by 2 bases and 0 bases, with 10 bases remaining between them. Per germline, CDR1 DFQATT and CDR2 SNEGSKA (reference sequence). CDR3 region: CSARTTVDQETQYF. The CDR3 nucleotides are TGCAGTGCTAGAACTACAGTTGACCAAGAGACCCAGTACTTC.

This clonotype turned up a few times. The V gene is TRBV28, the J gene TRBJ2-1, with D possibly being TRBD1 (7 bases). CDR1 and CDR2 from the germline V gene are MDHEN and SYDVKM. The CDR3 spans 14 residues. V lost 3 bases and J 6 bases, leaving 12 bases between the germline ends. The CDR3 DNA follows: TGTGCCAGCAGTTTCCCAGGGGGGTCCAATGAGCAGTTCTTC. Residues: CASSFPGGSNEQFF.

This clonotype was seen a few times. V usage is TRBV10-3 and J usage is TRBJ2-5; D is possibly TRBD1 or TRBD2 (5 bases each). The CDR3 is 14 amino acids. V lost 0 bases and J lost 4, with 9 bases in between. CDR1 is ENHRY, CDR2 SYGVKD, per germline. CDR3 amino acids: CAISESRGPETQYF. The CDR3 coding sequence is TGTGCCATCAGTGAGTCGAGGGGCCCAGAGACCCAGTACTTC.

This chain joins TRBV5-1 and TRBJ2-7; D gene uncertain. Germline-derived CDR1 and CDR2 are SGHRS and YFSETQ. V gave up 6 bases and J gave up 3 bases, with 13 bases separating them. The CDR3 extends over 13 amino acids. This chain's CDR3 is CASIRVAVYEQYF. The CDR3 region has the DNA TGCGCCAGCATCAGAGTGGCAGTCTACGAGCAGTACTTC. Drawing the rest from reference TRBV5-1 and TRBJ2-7, the complete variable domain is KAGVTQTPRYLIKTRGQQVTLSCSPISGHRSVSWYQQTPGQGLQFLFEYFSETQRNKGNFPGRFSGRQFSNSRSEMNVSTLELGDSALYLCASIRVAVYEQYFGPGTRLTVT.

There are a few counts of this clonotype. This chain connects TRBV4-3 to TRBJ2-7; D is unclear. CDR3 length: 15 residues. Germline V lookup: CDR1 LGHNA, CDR2 YSLEER. V gave up 2 bases and J gave up 0 bases, with 11 bases separating them. CDR3: CASSQHRPSSYEQYF. The CDR3 DNA reads TGCGCCAGCAGCCAACACCGGCCCAGCTCCTACGAGCAGTACTTC.

This clonotype has a handful of counts. The chain combines TRBV4-2 with TRBJ1-5, with D perhaps TRBD1 (6 bases). This CDR3 is built from 16 residues. Trimming took 2 bases from V and 5 from J, leaving 16 bases between them. Germline loops: CDR1 LGHNA, CDR2 YNFKEQ. This CDR3 reads CASSQSRGGNHQPQHF. CDR3 DNA: TGTGCCAGCAGCCAATCCAGGGGAGGGAATCATCAGCCCCAGCATTTT.